This T cell receptor (beta chain) stems from a study of response to subunit inactivated influenza vaccine. Study conclusions and caveats: The authors offered the suggestion that each seasonal influenza vaccination recruits few new T cells.

TCRdb passed the RT-PCR reads through MiXCR, listing each CDR3 protein once. Of around 520,000 distinct CDR3 sequences listed, 25% are singletons. CDR3 length equals 17 residues. Germline lookup yields CDR1 LGHDT and CDR2 YNNKEL (reference sequence). V lost 0 bases and J 6 bases, leaving 20 bases between the germline ends. To note about this clonotype: Its matching antigen is unknown.

The receptor was derived from a middle-aged man who received an inactivated influenza vaccine. This sample comprised CD4+ T cells sorted from PBMCs, obtained roughly 5 days after vaccination. The genes are TRBV3-1 and TRBJ1-2, with a possible D match to TRBD1 (5 bases). The CDR3 nucleotides are TGTGCCAGCAGCCAAGAAAGAAGGACAATCCTGAGAGATGGCTACACCTTC. This translates into CASSQERRTILRDGYTF.